Listed below are T cell receptor beta chains from one sample, sequenced in a study of blood T cell repertoires in COVID-19. Clones were sequenced by immunoSEQ multiplex PCR, and TCRdb holds only the in-frame ones, with some missing. The sample shows roughly 96,000 clones, approximately 80% of them seen only once. Specimen: peripheral blood. All receptors derive from a man in his sixties with acute or convalescent COVID-19. CDR3s include the opening cysteine and the closing phenylalanine or tryptophan. The D gene is left open where the match is weak. Rows give clone size only sometimes, using once, few, many, or a class for an expanded clone.

-	-	12	TRBJ1-5	TRBV7-8	CASSLPDQPQHF	TGTGCCAGCAGCCTTCCGGATCAGCCCCAGCATTTT
once	-	12	TRBJ1-1	TRBV5-4	CASSADHTEAFF	TGTGCCAGCAGCGCGGATCACACTGAAGCTTTCTTT
-	-	15	TRBJ1-4	TRBV19	CASSTGLAPNEKLFF	TGTGCCAGTAGTACAGGGTTGGCTCCTAATGAAAAACTGTTTTTT
-	-	14	TRBJ2-1	TRBV10-3	CAISESYAYNEQFF	TGTGCCATCAGTGAGTCCTATGCCTACAATGAGCAGTTCTTC
-	TRBD1	16	TRBJ1-6	TRBV3-1/TRBV3-2	CASSQNPDRGNSPLHF	TGTGCCAGCAGCCAAAACCCCGACAGGGGTAATTCACCCCTCCACTTT
-	-	11	TRBJ1-1	TRBV29-1	CSVGKGRRAFF	TGCAGCGTGGGAAAAGGGAGACGGGCTTTCTTT
-	-	16	TRBJ2-1	TRBV5-4	CASSGRDSKLYNEQFF	TGTGCCAGCAGCGGACGGGACTCCAAACTATACAATGAGCAGTTCTTC
-	-	12	TRBJ1-1	TRBV7-9	CASSRTETEAFF	TGTGCCAGCAGTCGGACTGAGACTGAAGCTTTCTTT
-	TRBD2	15	TRBJ2-5	TRBV14	CASSPWTSGQETQYF	TGTGCCAGCAGCCCCTGGACTAGCGGCCAAGAGACCCAGTACTTC
-	TRBD2	15	TRBJ2-5	TRBV2	CASSESTSGQETQYF	TGTGCCAGCAGTGAGTCGACTAGCGGCCAAGAGACCCAGTACTTC
-	TRBD1	14	TRBJ1-1	TRBV3-1/TRBV3-2	CASSQGTGGTEAFF	TGTGCCAGCAGCCAAGGTACAGGGGGCACTGAAGCTTTCTTT
-	TRBD1	15	TRBJ2-2	TRBV10-1	CASSQTGRDTGELFF	TGCGCCAGCAGCCAGACAGGGAGAGACACCGGGGAGCTGTTTTTT
few	-	15	TRBJ2-2	TRBV18	CASSPRSTGVGELFF	TGTGCCAGCTCACCACGATCGACGGGAGTCGGGGAGCTGTTTTTT
few	-	17	TRBJ2-2	TRBV5-4	CASSRYGTAGVGGELFF	TGTGCCAGCAGCCGCTACGGGACAGCGGGGGTTGGCGGGGAGCTGTTTTTT
-	TRBD1	15	TRBJ2-7	TRBV5-1	CASSLGGQGTLEQYF	TGCGCCAGCAGCTTGGGGGGACAGGGTACTCTCGAGCAGTACTTC
-	-	11	TRBJ1-1	TRBV29-1	CSVPRGTEAFF	TGCAGCGTTCCGAGGGGGACTGAAGCTTTCTTT
-	TRBD1	16	TRBJ2-1	TRBV5-6	CASSPWGTGSYNEQFF	TGTGCCAGCAGCCCCTGGGGGACAGGGAGCTACAATGAGCAGTTCTTC
once	TRBD2	18	TRBJ2-1	TRBV4-1	CASSQAGGRGRPTDEQFF	TGCGCCAGCAGCCAAGCTGGAGGGAGGGGCCGACCCACCGATGAGCAGTTCTTC
-	TRBD1	16	TRBJ1-2	TRBV19	CASSIDLFGTGNGYTF	TGTGCCAGTAGTATAGATCTATTTGGGACAGGGAATGGCTACACCTTC
-	-	14	TRBJ1-1	TRBV11-3	CASSPDGVNTEAFF	TGTGCCAGCAGCCCCGACGGGGTAAACACTGAAGCTTTCTTT